These T cell receptor beta chains were read from a single sample in a study of cytomegalovirus exposure and HLA in healthy donors. The protocol was immunoSEQ multiplex PCR, while the TCRdb copy is restricted to in-frame clones and leaves out a portion. The table has 180,000 or so clones, more than 65% seen once. The sequencing input was PBMCs. The receptors stem from a woman in her 30s in good health and CMV-seropositive. Each CDR3 is given with its conserved first and last residue. D genes are given only for firm matches. Rows give clone size only sometimes, using once, few, many, or a class for an expanded clone.

D: .
V: TRBV18
size: few
J: TRBJ2-3
DNA: TGTGCCAGCTCACCACGGCAGGGGGGCGCAGATACGCAGTATTTT
CDR3: CASSPRQGGADTQYF

D: .
V: TRBV5-1
size: .
J: TRBJ2-5
DNA: TGCGCCAGCAGCCCCGGGATCCAAGAGACCCAGTACTTC
CDR3: CASSPGIQETQYF

D: .
V: TRBV12-5
size: .
J: TRBJ2-2
DNA: TGTGCTAGTGCCCCCCTCGGGGACACCGGGGAGCTGTTTTTT
CDR3: CASAPLGDTGELFF

D: TRBD2
V: TRBV7-2
size: .
J: TRBJ2-5
DNA: TGTGCCAGCAGCTCGGGGGGGGGTGAAGAGACCCAGTACTTC
CDR3: CASSSGGGEETQYF

D: TRBD1
V: TRBV5-1
size: .
J: TRBJ2-1
DNA: TGCGCGTTCCAGGGGGCTGGCTACAATGAGCAGTTCTTC
CDR3: CAFQGAGYNEQFF

D: TRBD2
V: TRBV30
size: few
J: TRBJ2-6
DNA: TGTGCCTGTACTAGCGGGGGGGCGTCTGGGGCCAACGTCCTGACTTTC
CDR3: CACTSGGASGANVLTF

D: TRBD1
V: TRBV28
size: .
J: TRBJ2-7
DNA: TGTGCCAGCAGTGCCTGGGGACAGTGGACCTCCTACGAGCAGTACTTC
CDR3: CASSAWGQWTSYEQYF

D: .
V: TRBV5-8
size: .
J: TRBJ2-6
DNA: TGTGCCAGCAGCTTGAGACTCGGGAGGGCCAACGTCCTGACTTTC
CDR3: CASSLRLGRANVLTF

D: TRBD1
V: TRBV27
size: .
J: TRBJ1-1
DNA: TGTGCCAGCAGTAAGGGACAGGGGGCGGGTGCTTTCTTT
CDR3: CASSKGQGAGAFF

D: TRBD2
V: TRBV4-2
size: .
J: TRBJ2-5
DNA: TGTGCCAGCAGCCAAGATGCGGGGGGCGCGGAGACCCAGTACTTC
CDR3: CASSQDAGGAETQYF

D: TRBD1
V: TRBV27
size: .
J: TRBJ2-2
DNA: TGTGCCAGCAGTTTGTTCCCGACAGGGAGCACCGGGGAGCTGTTTTTT
CDR3: CASSLFPTGSTGELFF

D: TRBD1
V: TRBV19
size: few
J: TRBJ1-5
DNA: TGTGCCAGTAAATTGGACAGGGTATCCTTCAATCAGCCCCAGCATTTT
CDR3: CASKLDRVSFNQPQHF

D: TRBD1
V: TRBV6-5
size: .
J: TRBJ2-7
DNA: TGTGCCAGCACTAGAGGACAGGGCTCCTACGAGCAGTACTTC
CDR3: CASTRGQGSYEQYF

D: .
V: TRBV1
size: .
J: TRBJ2-7
DNA: TGCACCAGCAGCCACGCCCGGGGGGATAGCTCCTACGAGCAGTACTTC
CDR3: CTSSHARGDSSYEQYF

D: .
V: TRBV6-1
size: .
J: TRBJ1-5
DNA: TGTGCCAGCAGTGAAGATGGTGGGGGCAAGCCCCAGCATTTT
CDR3: CASSEDGGGKPQHF

D: .
V: TRBV27
size: few
J: TRBJ1-5
DNA: TGTGCCAGCAGTTTGGGGAGGGGTGTTGGCAATCAGCCCCAGCATTTT
CDR3: CASSLGRGVGNQPQHF

D: .
V: TRBV28
size: .
J: TRBJ2-7
DNA: TGTGCCAGCAGGCACAGGGAATTTACTTCCTACGAGCAGTACTTC
CDR3: CASRHREFTSYEQYF

D: .
V: TRBV7-6
size: .
J: TRBJ2-1
DNA: TGTGCCAGCAGAGACCTACAGGGTGTGCAGTTCTTC
CDR3: CASRDLQGVQFF

D: .
V: TRBV9
size: .
J: TRBJ1-4
DNA: TGTGCCAGCAGCGTAGGGGTAGGAGAGGAAAAACTGTTTTTT
CDR3: CASSVGVGEEKLFF

D: TRBD2
V: TRBV4-2
size: .
J: TRBJ2-5
DNA: TGTGCCAGCAGCCAAGATCGCGGAGCGGGGGGGCGGGAGACCCAGTACTTC
CDR3: CASSQDRGAGGRETQYF

D: .
V: TRBV4-1
size: once
J: TRBJ2-5
DNA: TGCGCCAGCAGCCAAGGTAATAGCGGCAGCCAAGAGACCCAGTACTTC
CDR3: CASSQGNSGSQETQYF

D: .
V: TRBV29-1
size: .
J: TRBJ1-2
DNA: TGCAGCGTTGCCGGCGGAACTCATTATGGCTACACCTTC
CDR3: CSVAGGTHYGYTF

D: .
V: TRBV28
size: .
J: TRBJ2-1
DNA: TGTGCCAGCGCCACCCTCAGCTCCTACAATGAGCAGTTCTTC
CDR3: CASATLSSYNEQFF

D: .
V: TRBV6-5
size: .
J: TRBJ2-7
DNA: TGTGCCAGCAGCGCCACAGGTCCGTCGTCCTACGAGCAGTACTTC
CDR3: CASSATGPSSYEQYF

D: .
V: TRBV19
size: .
J: TRBJ2-7
DNA: TGTGCCAGTAGTGCCCTTCCGGGGAGTGAGCAGTACTTC
CDR3: CASSALPGSEQYF

D: .
V: TRBV4-3
size: .
J: TRBJ1-6
DNA: TGCGCCAGCAGCCAAGGAAGGGGCCTCTCCTATAATTCACCCCTCCACTTT
CDR3: CASSQGRGLSYNSPLHF

D: TRBD1
V: TRBV7-8
size: once
J: TRBJ1-4
DNA: TGTGCCAGCAGCTTAGGCCGACAGGGAGGCTCCAGCGCAACTAATGAAAAACTGTTTTTT
CDR3: CASSLGRQGGSSATNEKLFF

D: TRBD2
V: TRBV18
size: .
J: TRBJ2-3
DNA: TGTGCCAGCTCACCTGGACTAGCGGGGGAACCGGGCACAGATACGCAGTATTTT
CDR3: CASSPGLAGEPGTDTQYF

D: TRBD2
V: TRBV7-9
size: .
J: TRBJ2-3
DNA: TGTGCCAGCAGCTTAGCAGCCCCTAGCGGGGGGGGAGATACGCAGTATTTT
CDR3: CASSLAAPSGGGDTQYF

D: TRBD1
V: TRBV27
size: .
J: TRBJ1-1
DNA: TGTGCCAGCAGTTTATGGGCCCAGGGGGCTGAAGCTTTCTTT
CDR3: CASSLWAQGAEAFF

D: .
V: TRBV19
size: .
J: TRBJ1-4
DNA: TGTGCCACCCAGACTGCGTCAGGGCCCGAAAAACTGTTTTTT
CDR3: CATQTASGPEKLFF

D: TRBD2
V: TRBV5-1
size: .
J: TRBJ2-1
DNA: TGCGCCAGCAGCGTCCTGGGGGGGAACGGCAATGAGCAGTTCTTC
CDR3: CASSVLGGNGNEQFF

D: .
V: TRBV9
size: .
J: TRBJ2-1
DNA: TGTGCCAGCAGCGTATCCCCGGGTACCCCCAATGAGCAGTTCTTC
CDR3: CASSVSPGTPNEQFF

D: TRBD1
V: TRBV10-3
size: .
J: TRBJ2-5
DNA: TGTGCCATTAGACAGGGGGGCCAAGAGACCCAGTACTTC
CDR3: CAIRQGGQETQYF

D: TRBD1
V: TRBV29-1
size: .
J: TRBJ1-1
DNA: TGCAGCGTTCGACAGGGGATGAACACTGAAGCTTTCTTT
CDR3: CSVRQGMNTEAFF